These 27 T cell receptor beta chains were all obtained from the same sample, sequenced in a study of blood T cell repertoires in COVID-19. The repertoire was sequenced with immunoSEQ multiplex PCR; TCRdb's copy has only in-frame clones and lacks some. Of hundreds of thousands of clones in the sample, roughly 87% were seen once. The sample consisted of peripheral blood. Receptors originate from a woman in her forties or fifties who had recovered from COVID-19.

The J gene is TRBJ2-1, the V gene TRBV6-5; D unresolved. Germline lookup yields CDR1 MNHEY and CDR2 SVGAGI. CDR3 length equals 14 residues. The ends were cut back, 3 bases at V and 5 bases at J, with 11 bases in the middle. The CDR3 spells CASSYLDRDNEQFF. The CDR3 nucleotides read TGTGCCAGCAGTTATCTAGACCGCGACAATGAGCAGTTCTTC.

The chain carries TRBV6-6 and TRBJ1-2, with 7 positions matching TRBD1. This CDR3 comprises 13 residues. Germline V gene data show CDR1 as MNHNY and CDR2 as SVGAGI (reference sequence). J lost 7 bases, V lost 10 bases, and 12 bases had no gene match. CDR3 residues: CATQDRILGGYTF. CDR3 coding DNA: TGTGCCACCCAGGACAGGATCTTGGGTGGCTACACCTTC.

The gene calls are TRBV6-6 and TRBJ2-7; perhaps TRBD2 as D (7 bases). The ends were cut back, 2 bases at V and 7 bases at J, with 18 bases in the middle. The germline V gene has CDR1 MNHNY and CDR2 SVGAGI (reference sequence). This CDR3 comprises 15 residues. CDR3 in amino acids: CASSYPRWGGQEQYF. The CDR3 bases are TGTGCCAGCAGTTACCCCAGATGGGGGGGGCAAGAGCAGTACTTC.

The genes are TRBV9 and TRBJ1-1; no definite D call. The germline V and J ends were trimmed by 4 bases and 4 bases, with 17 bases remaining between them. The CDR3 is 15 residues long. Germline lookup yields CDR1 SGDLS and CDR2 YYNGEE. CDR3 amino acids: CASSFGPSGSTEAFF. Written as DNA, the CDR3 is TGTGCCAGCAGCTTTGGACCCTCGGGGTCCACTGAAGCTTTCTTT.

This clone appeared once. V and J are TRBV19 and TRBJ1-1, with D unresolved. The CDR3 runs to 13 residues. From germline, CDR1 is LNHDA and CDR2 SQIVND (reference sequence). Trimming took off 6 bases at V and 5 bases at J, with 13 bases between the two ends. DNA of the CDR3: TGTGCCAGTAGATCAATCGCGGTGACTGAAGCTTTCTTT. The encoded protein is CASRSIAVTEAFF.

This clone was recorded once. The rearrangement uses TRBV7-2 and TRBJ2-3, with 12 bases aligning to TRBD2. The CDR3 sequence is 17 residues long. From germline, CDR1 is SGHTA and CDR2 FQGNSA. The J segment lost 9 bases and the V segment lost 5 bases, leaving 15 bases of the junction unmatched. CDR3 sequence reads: CASSHRLAGESSRTQYF. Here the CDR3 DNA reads TGTGCCAGCAGCCACAGACTAGCGGGGGAGTCAAGTCGAACGCAGTATTTT.

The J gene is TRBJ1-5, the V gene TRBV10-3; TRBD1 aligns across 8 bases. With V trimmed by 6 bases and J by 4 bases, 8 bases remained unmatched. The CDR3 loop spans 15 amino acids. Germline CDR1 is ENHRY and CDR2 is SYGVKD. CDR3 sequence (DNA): TGTGCCATCAGGCCCGGGACAGGCCTTAATCAGCCCCAGCATTTT. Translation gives CAIRPGTGLNQPQHF.

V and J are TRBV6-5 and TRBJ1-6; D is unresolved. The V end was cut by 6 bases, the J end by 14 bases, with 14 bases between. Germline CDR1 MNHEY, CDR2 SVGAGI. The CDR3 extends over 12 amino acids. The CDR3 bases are TGTGCCAGCAGCGCTGGGCGTCTAACCCTCCACTTT. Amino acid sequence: CASSAGRLTLHF.

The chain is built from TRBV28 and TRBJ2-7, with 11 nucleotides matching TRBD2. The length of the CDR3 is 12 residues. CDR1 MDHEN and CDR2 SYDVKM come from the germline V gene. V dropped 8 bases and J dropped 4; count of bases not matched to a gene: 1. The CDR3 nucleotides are TGTGCCAGCCGGACTAGCGGGTACGAGCAGTACTTC. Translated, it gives CASRTSGYEQYF.

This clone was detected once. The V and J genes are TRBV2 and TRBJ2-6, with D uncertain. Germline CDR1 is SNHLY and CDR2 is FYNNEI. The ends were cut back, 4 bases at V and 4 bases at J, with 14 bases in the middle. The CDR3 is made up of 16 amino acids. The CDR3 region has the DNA TGTGCCAGCAGTGGGATGGAGAGGTACGGGGCCAACGTCCTGACTTTC. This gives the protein CASSGMERYGANVLTF.

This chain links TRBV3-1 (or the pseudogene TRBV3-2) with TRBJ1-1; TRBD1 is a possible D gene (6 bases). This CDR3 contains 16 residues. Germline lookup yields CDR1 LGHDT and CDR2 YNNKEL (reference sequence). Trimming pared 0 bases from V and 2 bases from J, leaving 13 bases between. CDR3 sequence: CASSQDPDRENTEAFF. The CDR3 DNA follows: TGTGCCAGCAGCCAAGATCCGGACAGAGAAAACACTGAAGCTTTCTTT.

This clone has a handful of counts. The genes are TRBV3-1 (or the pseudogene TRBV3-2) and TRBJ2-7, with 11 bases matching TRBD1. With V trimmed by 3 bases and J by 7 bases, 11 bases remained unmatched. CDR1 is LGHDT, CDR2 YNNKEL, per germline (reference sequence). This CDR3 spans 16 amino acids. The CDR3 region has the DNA TGTGCCAGCAGCCACCTTCAGGACAGGGGGCAGAAAGAGCAGTACTTC. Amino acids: CASSHLQDRGQKEQYF.

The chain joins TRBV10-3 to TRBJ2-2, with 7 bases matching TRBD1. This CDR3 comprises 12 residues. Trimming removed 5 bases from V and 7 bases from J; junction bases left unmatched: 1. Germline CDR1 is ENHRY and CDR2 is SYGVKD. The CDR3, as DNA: TGTGCCATCAGTCAGGGGGACGGGGAGCTGTTTTTT. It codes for CAISQGDGELFF.

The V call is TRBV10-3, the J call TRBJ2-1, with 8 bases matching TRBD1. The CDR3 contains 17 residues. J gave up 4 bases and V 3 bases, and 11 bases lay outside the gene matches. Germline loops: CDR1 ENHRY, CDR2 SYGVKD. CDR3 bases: TGTGCCATCAGTGATTCAGGGGGCGGCAGGGGGTACAATGAGCAGTTCTTC. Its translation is CAISDSGGGRGYNEQFF.

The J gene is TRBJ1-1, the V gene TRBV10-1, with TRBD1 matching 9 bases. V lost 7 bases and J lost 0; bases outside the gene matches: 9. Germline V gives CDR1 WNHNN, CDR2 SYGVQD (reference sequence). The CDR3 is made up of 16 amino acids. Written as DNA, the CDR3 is TGCGCCAGCACCGCGGGACAGGGCCCTTTGAACACTGAAGCTTTCTTT. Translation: CASTAGQGPLNTEAFF.

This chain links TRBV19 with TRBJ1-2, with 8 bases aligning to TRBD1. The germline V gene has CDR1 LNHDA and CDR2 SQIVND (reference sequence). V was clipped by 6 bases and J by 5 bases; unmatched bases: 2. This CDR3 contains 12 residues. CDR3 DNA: TGTGCCAGTAGAAGGACAGGGTATGGCTACACCTTC. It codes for CASRRTGYGYTF. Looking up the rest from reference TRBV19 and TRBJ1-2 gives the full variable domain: DGGITQSPKYLFRKEGQNVTLSCEQNLNHDAMYWYRQDPGQGLRLIYYSQIVNDFQKGDIAEGYSVSREKKESFPLTVTSAQKNPTAFYLCASRRTGYGYTFGSGTRLTVV.

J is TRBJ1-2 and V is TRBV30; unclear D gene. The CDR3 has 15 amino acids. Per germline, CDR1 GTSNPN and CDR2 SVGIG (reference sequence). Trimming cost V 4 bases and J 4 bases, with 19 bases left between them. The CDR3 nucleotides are TGTGCCTGGATCGACCGGGAGATCCGACGCTATGGCTACACCTTC. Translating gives CAWIDREIRRYGYTF.

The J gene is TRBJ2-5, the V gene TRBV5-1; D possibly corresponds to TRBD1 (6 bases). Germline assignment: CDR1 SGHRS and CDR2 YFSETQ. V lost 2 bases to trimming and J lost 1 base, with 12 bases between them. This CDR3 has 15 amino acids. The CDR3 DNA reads TGCGCCAGCAGCTTAACCACAGGGTTCCAAGAGACCCAGTACTTC. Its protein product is CASSLTTGFQETQYF. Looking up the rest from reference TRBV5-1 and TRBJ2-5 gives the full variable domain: KAGVTQTPRYLIKTRGQQVTLSCSPISGHRSVSWYQQTPGQGLQFLFEYFSETQRNKGNFPGRFSGRQFSNSRSEMNVSTLELGDSALYLCASSLTTGFQETQYFGPGTRLLVL.

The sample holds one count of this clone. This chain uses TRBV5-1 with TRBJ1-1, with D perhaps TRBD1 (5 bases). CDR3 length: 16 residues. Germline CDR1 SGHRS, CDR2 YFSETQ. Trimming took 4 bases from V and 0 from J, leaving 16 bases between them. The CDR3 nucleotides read TGCGCCAGCAGCAGGAGAGCAGGGCACTTGAACACTGAAGCTTTCTTT. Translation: CASSRRAGHLNTEAFF.

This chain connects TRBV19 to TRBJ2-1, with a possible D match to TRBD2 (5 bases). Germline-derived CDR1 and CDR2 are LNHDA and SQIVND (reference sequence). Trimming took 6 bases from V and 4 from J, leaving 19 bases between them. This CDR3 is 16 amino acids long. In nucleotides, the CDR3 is TGTGCCAGTAGGTATTTGGCGGGCAACCCTTACAATGAGCAGTTCTTC. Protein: CASRYLAGNPYNEQFF.

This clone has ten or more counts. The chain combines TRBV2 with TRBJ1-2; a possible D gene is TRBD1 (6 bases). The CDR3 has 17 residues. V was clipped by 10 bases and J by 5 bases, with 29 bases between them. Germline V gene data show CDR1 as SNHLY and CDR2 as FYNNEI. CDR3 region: CATQGSGSIRQGYGYTF. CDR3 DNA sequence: TGTGCCACCCAGGGGTCAGGGAGTATTCGTCAGGGGTATGGCTACACCTTC.

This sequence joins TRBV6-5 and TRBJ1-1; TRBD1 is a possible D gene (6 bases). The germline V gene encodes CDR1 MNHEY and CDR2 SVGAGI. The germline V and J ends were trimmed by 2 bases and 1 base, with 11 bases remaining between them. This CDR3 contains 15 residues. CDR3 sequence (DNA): TGTGCCAGCAGTTACGGGACAAGGCCGAACACTGAAGCTTTCTTT. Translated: CASSYGTRPNTEAFF.

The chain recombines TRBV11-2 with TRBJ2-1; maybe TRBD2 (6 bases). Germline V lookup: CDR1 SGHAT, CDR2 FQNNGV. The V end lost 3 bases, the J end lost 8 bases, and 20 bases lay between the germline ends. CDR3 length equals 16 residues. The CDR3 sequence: CASSFPHRGRKDEQFF. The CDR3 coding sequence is TGTGCCAGCAGCTTCCCACATCGGGGGAGAAAGGATGAGCAGTTCTTC. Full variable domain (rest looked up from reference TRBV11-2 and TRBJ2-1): EAGVAQSPRYKIIEKRQSVAFWCNPISGHATLYWYQQILGQGPKLLIQFQNNGVVDDSQLPKDRFSAERLKGVDSTLKIQPAKLEDSAVYLCASSFPHRGRKDEQFFGPGTRLTVL.

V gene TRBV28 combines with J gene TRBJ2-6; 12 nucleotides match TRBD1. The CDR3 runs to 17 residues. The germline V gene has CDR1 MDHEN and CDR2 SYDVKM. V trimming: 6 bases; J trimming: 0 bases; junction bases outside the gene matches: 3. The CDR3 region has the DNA TGTGCCAGCAGACCGGGACAGGGGGCCTCTGGGGCCAACGTCCTGACTTTC. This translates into CASRPGQGASGANVLTF. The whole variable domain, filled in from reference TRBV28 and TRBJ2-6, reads DVKVTQSSRYLVKRTGEKVFLECVQDMDHENMFWYRQDPGLGLRLIYFSYDVKMKEKGDIPEGYSVSREKKERFSLILESASTNQTSMYLCASRPGQGASGANVLTFGAGSRLTVL.

The CDR3 nucleotides read TGTGCCAGCAGTTACTCTGAGGGGGGGCGCTTTGGTGGCTACACCTTC. Its protein is CASSYSEGGRFGGYTF. The V gene is TRBV6-5, the J gene TRBJ1-2; perhaps TRBD1 as D (6 bases). From germline, CDR1 is MNHEY and CDR2 SVGAGI. CDR3 size: 16 residues. Trimming left V 0 bases short and J 7 bases short, with 18 bases between.

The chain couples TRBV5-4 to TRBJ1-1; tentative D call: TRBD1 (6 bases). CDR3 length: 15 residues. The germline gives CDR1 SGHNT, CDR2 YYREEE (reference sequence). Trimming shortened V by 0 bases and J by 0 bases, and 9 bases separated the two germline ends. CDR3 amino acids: CASSLEGVLNTEAFF. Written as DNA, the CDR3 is TGTGCCAGCAGCTTGGAGGGGGTCCTGAACACTGAAGCTTTCTTT.

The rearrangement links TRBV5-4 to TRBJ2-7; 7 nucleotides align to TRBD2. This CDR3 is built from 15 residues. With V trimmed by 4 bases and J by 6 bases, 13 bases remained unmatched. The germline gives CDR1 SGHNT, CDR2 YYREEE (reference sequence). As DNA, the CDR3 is TGTGCCAGCAGCCTACCGGGACTAACACTCGCCGAGCAGTACTTC. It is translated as CASSLPGLTLAEQYF.